A selection of T cell receptor beta chains follows, all from one sample in a study of cytomegalovirus exposure and HLA in healthy donors. Produced via immunoSEQ multiplex PCR; TCRdb's table is partial and in-frame only. The sample consists of some 110,000 clones, less than 90% of them appearing once. Material: PBMCs. The receptors were gathered from a man aged 18-30 years in good health and CMV-seropositive. Both conserved end residues are trimmed from each CDR3.

J gene | V gene | CDR3 protein
TRBJ1-1 | TRBV6-1 | ASSETGYNEAF
TRBJ2-7 | TRBV6-1 | ASREGQGYEQY
TRBJ1-1 | TRBV7-8 | ASSADRGRVITEAF
TRBJ2-1 | TRBV7-9 | ASSFRRGNEQF
TRBJ2-3 | TRBV10-2 | ATRRGGSTDTQY
TRBJ1-2 | TRBV4-3 | ASSHGVNYGYT
TRBJ2-5 | TRBV7-8 | ASSLRGIQETQY
TRBJ2-7 | TRBV9 | ASSVGRDSYEQY
TRBJ1-4 | TRBV9 | ASSYRYGGGEKLF
TRBJ1-4 | TRBV28 | ASSLLSDRGLQGEKLF
TRBJ1-1 | TRBV7-2 | ASSPRDSRGTEAF
TRBJ1-4 | TRBV5-6 | ASSAQSNEKLF
TRBJ1-1 | TRBV7-8 | ASSLSLGALLNTEAF
TRBJ1-3 | TRBV7-2 | ASSSPGVSGNTIY
TRBJ2-3 | TRBV11-2 | ASSPQGLGTDTQY
TRBJ2-7 | TRBV19 | ASSIGSGGLLPYEQY
TRBJ2-2 | TRBV5-6 | ASSSLARDGGTGELF
TRBJ2-6 | TRBV5-1 | ASSQASGANVLT
TRBJ2-1 | TRBV15 | ATSMPGTSGVYNEQF
TRBJ1-5 | TRBV10-1 | ASSESRGQPQH
TRBJ2-3 | TRBV19 | ASVMRGAEDTQY
TRBJ2-7 | TRBV5-5 | ASSIRGTREQY
TRBJ1-2 | TRBV28 | ATHRSGTLNYGYT
TRBJ2-3 | TRBV6-1 | ASKGDADTQY
TRBJ1-4 | TRBV6-1 | ASGPSRQGNEKLF
TRBJ2-7 | TRBV7-6 | ASSPRPRDEQY
TRBJ1-5 | TRBV6-5 | ASRTRVGQPQH
TRBJ1-6 | TRBV4-1 | ASSQGGQVKNSPLH
TRBJ2-7 | TRBV7-2 | ASSFNRVEQY
TRBJ1-1 | TRBV19 | ASSNRELKNEAF
TRBJ2-1 | TRBV7-9 | ASSPTRAAGNEQF
TRBJ2-1 | TRBV5-5 | ASFWGGESSYNEQF
TRBJ2-5 | TRBV6-1 | ASSSGTRETQY
TRBJ1-1 | TRBV2 | ASSESTGRGAF
TRBJ2-3 | TRBV4-1 | ASSQGTMRGGSTDTQY
TRBJ1-6 | TRBV5-1 | ASSLEATGDSPLH
TRBJ2-3 | TRBV18 | ASSPGGADTQY
TRBJ2-7 | TRBV6-1 | ASSLNSRQGYEQY
TRBJ2-3 | TRBV5-4 | ASSLQGVLTDTQY
TRBJ2-7 | TRBV11-2 | ASSSLASFEQY
TRBJ1-1 | TRBV5-1 | ASSSKGPLEGAF
TRBJ2-3 | TRBV29-1 | SVEERPGTDTQY
TRBJ2-2 | TRBV5-1 | ASSLEGAGTGELF
TRBJ2-2 | TRBV6-1 | ASSGYRGRPGELF
TRBJ2-7 | TRBV7-6 | ASSPSLGDREQY
TRBJ1-3 | TRBV11-2 | ASSLALDRVGGNTIY
TRBJ1-3 | TRBV6-5 | ASRATGDTIY
TRBJ2-7 | TRBV19 | ASSPVPSYEQY
TRBJ2-2 | TRBV4-3 | ASSQEVPPGTGELF
TRBJ2-5 | TRBV5-6 | ASSFRAQETQY
TRBJ2-1 | TRBV9 | ASSVGSGYNEQF
TRBJ1-5 | TRBV6-5 | ASSYTHRAGVQPQH
TRBJ2-7 | TRBV5-1 | ASSLGPGPNEQY
TRBJ1-1 | TRBV7-2 | ASSLGTGFNSIEAF